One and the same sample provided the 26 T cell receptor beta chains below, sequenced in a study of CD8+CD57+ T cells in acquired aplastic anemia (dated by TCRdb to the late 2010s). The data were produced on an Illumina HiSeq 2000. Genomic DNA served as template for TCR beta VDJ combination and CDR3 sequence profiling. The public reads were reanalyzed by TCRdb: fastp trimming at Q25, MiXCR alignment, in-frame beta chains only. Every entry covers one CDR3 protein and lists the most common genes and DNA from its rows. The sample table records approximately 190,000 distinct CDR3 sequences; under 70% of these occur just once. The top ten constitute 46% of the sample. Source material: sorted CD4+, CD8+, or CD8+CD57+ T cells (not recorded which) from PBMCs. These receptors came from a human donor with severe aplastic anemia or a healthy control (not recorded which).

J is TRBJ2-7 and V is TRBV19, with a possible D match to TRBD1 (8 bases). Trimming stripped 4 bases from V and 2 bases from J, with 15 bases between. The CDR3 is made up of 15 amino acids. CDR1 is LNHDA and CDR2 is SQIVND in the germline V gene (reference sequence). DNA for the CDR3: TGTGCCAGTAGTAGGGAGGGGACAGGTACCTACGAGCAGTACTTC. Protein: CASSREGTGTYEQYF.

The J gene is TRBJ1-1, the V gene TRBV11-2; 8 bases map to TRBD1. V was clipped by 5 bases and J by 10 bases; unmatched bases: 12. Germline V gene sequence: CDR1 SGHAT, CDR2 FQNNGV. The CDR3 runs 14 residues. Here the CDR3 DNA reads TGTGCCAGCAGCCCTCAAGGACAGGGTCCGGGAGCTTTCTTT. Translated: CASSPQGQGPGAFF.

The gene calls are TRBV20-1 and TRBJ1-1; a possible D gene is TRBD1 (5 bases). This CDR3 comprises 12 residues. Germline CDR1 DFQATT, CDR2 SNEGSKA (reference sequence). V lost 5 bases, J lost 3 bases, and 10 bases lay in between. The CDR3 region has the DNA TGCAGTGCTCCACGGGACTACACTGAAGCTTTCTTT. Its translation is CSAPRDYTEAFF.

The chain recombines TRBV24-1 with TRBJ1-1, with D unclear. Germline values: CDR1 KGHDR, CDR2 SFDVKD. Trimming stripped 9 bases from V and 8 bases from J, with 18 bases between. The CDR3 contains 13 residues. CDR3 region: CATESPTRSEAFF. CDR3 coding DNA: TGTGCCACCGAGAGCCCCACAAGGTCAGAAGCTTTCTTT.

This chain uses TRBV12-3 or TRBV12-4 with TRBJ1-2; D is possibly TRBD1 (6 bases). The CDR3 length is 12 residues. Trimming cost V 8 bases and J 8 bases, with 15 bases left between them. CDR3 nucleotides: TGTGCCAGCCTTCACAGGGAAAAAGGCTACACCTTC. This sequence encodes CASLHREKGYTF.

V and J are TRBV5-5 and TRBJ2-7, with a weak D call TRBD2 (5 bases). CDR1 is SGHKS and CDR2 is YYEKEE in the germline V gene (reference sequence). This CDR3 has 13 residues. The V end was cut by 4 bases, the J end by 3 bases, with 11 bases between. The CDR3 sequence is CASSMGDYYEQYF. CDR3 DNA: TGTGCCAGCAGCATGGGAGACTACTACGAGCAGTACTTC.

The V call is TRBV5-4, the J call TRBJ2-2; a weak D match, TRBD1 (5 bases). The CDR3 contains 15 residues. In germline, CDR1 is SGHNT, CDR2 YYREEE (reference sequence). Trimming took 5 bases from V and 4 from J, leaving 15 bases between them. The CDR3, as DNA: TGTGCCAGCAGTCTTCAGGGCCAGCCCACCGGGGAGCTGTTTTTT. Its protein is CASSLQGQPTGELFF.

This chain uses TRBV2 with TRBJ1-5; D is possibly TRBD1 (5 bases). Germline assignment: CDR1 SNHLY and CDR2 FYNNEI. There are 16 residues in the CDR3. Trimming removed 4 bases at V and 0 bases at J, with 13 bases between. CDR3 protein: CASSGPTVTSNQPQHF. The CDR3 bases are TGTGCCAGCAGTGGCCCGACAGTAACTAGCAATCAGCCCCAGCATTTT. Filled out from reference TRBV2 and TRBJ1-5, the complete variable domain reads EPEVTQTPSHQVTQMGQEVILRCVPISNHLYFYWYRQILGQKVEFLVSFYNNEISEKSEIFDDQFSVERPDGSNFTLKIRSTKLEDSAMYFCASSGPTVTSNQPQHFGDGTRLSIL.

The CDR3 spells CSARNVQGGIYGYTF. CDR3 DNA: TGCAGCGCCCGCAACGTACAGGGGGGGATCTATGGCTACACCTTC. This chain connects TRBV29-1 to TRBJ1-2, with 8 bases that match TRBD1. There are 15 residues in the CDR3. Trimming removed 7 bases from V and 4 bases from J; junction bases left unmatched: 14. The germline CDR1 and CDR2 sequences are SQVTM and ANQGSEA.

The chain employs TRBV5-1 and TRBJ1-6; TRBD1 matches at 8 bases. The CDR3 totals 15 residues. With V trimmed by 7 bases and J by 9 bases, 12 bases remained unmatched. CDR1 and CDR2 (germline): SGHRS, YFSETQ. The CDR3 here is CASRSTGTGGSPLHF. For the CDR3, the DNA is TGCGCCAGCCGCTCAACCGGGACAGGTGGTTCACCCCTCCACTTT.

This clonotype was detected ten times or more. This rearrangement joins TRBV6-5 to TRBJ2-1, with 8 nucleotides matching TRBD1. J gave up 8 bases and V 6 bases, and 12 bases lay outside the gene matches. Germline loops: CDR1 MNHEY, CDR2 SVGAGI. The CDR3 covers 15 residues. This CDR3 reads CASRDWTGNRDEQFF. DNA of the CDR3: TGTGCCAGCAGAGATTGGACAGGGAACAGGGATGAGCAGTTCTTC.

The CDR3, as DNA: TGCAGTGATCGAAGTTTCCAGGGAGCCTATGGCTACACCTTC. This sequence encodes CSDRSFQGAYGYTF. The rearrangement joins TRBV20-1 to TRBJ1-2, with a possible D match to TRBD1 (5 bases). Between the trimmed V and J ends, which lost 7 bases and 4 bases, there was a span of 19 bases. Germline CDR1 DFQATT, CDR2 SNEGSKA (reference sequence). The CDR3 totals 14 residues.

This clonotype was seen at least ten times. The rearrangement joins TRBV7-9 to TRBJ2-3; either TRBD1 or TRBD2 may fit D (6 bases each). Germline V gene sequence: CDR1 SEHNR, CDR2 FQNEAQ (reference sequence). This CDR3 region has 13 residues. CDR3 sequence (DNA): TGTGGGGGTCGAGGGGGGAGGACAGATACGCAGTATTTT. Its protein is CGGRGGRTDTQYF.

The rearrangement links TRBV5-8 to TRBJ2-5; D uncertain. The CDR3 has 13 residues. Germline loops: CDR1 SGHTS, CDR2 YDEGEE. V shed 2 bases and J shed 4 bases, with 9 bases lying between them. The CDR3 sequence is CASSFRLIETQYF. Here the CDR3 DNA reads TGTGCCAGCAGCTTCCGACTTATAGAGACCCAGTACTTC.

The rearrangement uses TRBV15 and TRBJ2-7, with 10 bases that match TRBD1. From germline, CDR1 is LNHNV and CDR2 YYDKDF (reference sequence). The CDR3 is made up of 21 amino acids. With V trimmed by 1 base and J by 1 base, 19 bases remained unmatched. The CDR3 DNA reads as TGTGCCACCAGCAGAGCTAGGATCGGGACAGGGGCCCTTGACCCTTCCTACGAGCAGTACTTC. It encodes CATSRARIGTGALDPSYEQYF.

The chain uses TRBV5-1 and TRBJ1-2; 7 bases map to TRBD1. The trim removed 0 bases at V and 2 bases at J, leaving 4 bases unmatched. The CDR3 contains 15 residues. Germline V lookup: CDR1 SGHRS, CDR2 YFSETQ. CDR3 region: CASSLEWDSNYGYTF. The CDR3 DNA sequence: TGCGCCAGCAGCTTGGAGTGGGACAGCAACTATGGCTACACCTTC. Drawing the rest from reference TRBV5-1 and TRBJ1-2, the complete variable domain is KAGVTQTPRYLIKTRGQQVTLSCSPISGHRSVSWYQQTPGQGLQFLFEYFSETQRNKGNFPGRFSGRQFSNSRSEMNVSTLELGDSALYLCASSLEWDSNYGYTFGSGTRLTVV.

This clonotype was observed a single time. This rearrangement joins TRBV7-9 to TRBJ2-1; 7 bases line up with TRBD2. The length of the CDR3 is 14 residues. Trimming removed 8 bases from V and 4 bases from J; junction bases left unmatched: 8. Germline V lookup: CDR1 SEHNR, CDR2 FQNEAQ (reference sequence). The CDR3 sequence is CASVGGTDYNEQFF. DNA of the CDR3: TGTGCCAGCGTCGGGGGGACGGATTACAATGAGCAGTTCTTC.

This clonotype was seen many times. Here the CDR3 reads CASSTVADYEQYF. In nucleotides, the CDR3 is TGTGCCAGCAGCACGGTGGCGGACTACGAGCAGTACTTC. The chain joins TRBV7-9 to TRBJ2-7; D not resolved. The CDR3 sequence is 13 residues long. V was shortened by 5 bases and J by 3 bases, with 11 bases between the two germline ends. Germline CDR1 and CDR2: SEHNR and FQNEAQ (reference sequence).

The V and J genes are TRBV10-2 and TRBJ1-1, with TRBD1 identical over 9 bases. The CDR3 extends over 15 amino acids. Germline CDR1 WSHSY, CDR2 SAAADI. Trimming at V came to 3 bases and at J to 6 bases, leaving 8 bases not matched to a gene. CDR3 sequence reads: CASSETGGPKSEAFF. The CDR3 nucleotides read TGCGCCAGCAGTGAAACAGGGGGCCCTAAGTCTGAAGCTTTCTTT.

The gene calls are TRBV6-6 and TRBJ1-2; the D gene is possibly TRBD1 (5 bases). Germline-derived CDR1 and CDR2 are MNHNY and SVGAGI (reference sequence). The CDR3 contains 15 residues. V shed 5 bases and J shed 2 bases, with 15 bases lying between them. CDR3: CASSDLGGRNYGYTF. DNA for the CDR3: TGTGCCAGCAGTGACTTGGGGGGTCGGAACTATGGCTACACCTTC.

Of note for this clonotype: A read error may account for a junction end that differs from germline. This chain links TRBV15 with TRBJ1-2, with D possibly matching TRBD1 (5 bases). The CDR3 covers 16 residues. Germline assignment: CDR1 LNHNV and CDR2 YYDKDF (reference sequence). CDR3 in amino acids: CATSRDSGTPTYAYTF. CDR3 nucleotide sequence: TGTGCCACCAGCAGAGATTCCGGGACTCCGACCTATGCCTACACCTTC.

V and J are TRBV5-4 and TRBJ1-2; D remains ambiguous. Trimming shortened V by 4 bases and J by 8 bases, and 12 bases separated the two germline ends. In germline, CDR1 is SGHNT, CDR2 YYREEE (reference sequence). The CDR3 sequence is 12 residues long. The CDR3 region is CASSRGQGGYTF. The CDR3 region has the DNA TGTGCCAGCAGCCGTGGGCAAGGCGGCTACACCTTC.

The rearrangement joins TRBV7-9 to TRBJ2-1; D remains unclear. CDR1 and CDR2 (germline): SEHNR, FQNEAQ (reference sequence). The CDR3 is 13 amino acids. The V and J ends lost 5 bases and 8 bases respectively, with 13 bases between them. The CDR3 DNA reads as TGTGCCAGCAGCCCATCTGGCAAAGATGAGCAGTTCTTC. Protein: CASSPSGKDEQFF.

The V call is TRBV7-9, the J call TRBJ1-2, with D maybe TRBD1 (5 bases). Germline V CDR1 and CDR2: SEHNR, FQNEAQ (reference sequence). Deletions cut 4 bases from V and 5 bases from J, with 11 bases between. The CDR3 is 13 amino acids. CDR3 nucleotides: TGTGCCAGCAGCTACTCGACAGTTTATGGCTACACCTTC. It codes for CASSYSTVYGYTF.

CDR3 nucleotide sequence: TGCGCCAGCAGTGAGAGTCAGGGGCTGGGTGGCTACACCTTC. As protein: CASSESQGLGGYTF. The chain joins TRBV10-2 to TRBJ1-2; maybe TRBD1 (6 bases). The CDR3 is made up of 14 amino acids. CDR1 and CDR2 (germline): WSHSY, SAAADI. The V end lost 2 bases, the J end lost 7 bases, and 14 bases lay between the germline ends.

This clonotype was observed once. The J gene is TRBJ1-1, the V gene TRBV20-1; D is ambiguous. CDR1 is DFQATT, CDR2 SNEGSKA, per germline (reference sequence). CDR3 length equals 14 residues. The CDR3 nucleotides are TGCAGCGCCCCCGTCCCCTCACTTAACACTGAAGCTTTCTTT. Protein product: CSAPVPSLNTEAFF.